The rows below give T cell receptor beta chains drawn from one sample of a study of blood T cell repertoires in COVID-19. Sequenced by immunoSEQ multiplex PCR; TCRdb stores in-frame clones only, minus some. This table has 330,000 or so clones, approximately 88% appearing once. Input material: PBMCs or T cells enriched from blood (not recorded which). Receptors were obtained from a man aged 25-45 years who had recovered from COVID-19. CDR3s include the opening cysteine and the closing phenylalanine or tryptophan. The order of the fields is clone size, J gene, V gene, D gene, CDR3 protein, CDR3 DNA. A D gene is named only where the DNA matches it firmly. Part of the rows lack a size; the others show once, few, many or a class for expanded clones.

. TRBJ2-7 TRBV18 TRBD1 CATAQGAQTYEQYF TGTGCCACTGCGCAGGGGGCGCAAACATACGAGCAGTACTTC
. TRBJ2-7 TRBV28 TRBD1 CASSFPGGYEQYF TGTGCCAGCAGTTTTCCAGGGGGCTACGAGCAGTACTTC
few TRBJ2-7 TRBV28 . CASSFKGDSYEQYF TGTGCCAGCAGTTTCAAGGGGGACTCCTACGAGCAGTACTTC
once TRBJ1-5 TRBV30 . CAWSTTSNQPQHF TGTGCCTGGAGCACTACTAGCAATCAGCCCCAGCATTTT
. TRBJ2-5 TRBV4-1 TRBD2 CASSQDTSGGETQYF TGCGCCAGCAGCCAGGACACTAGCGGGGGCGAGACCCAGTACTTC
. TRBJ2-1 TRBV6-5 . CASSSGGDYNEQFF TGTGCCAGCAGTAGCGGCGGTGACTACAATGAGCAGTTCTTC
. TRBJ1-3 TRBV5-8 . CASSLGGGSGNTIYF TGTGCCAGCAGCTTGGGCGGGGGAAGTGGAAACACCATATATTTT
. TRBJ1-2 TRBV3-1/TRBV3-2 TRBD1 CASSQEGTGGYGYTF TGTGCCAGCAGCCAAGAAGGAACAGGGGGCTATGGCTACACCTTC
. TRBJ2-7 TRBV14 TRBD1 CASSQEIGTGGFHEQYF TGTGCCAGCAGCCAAGAGATAGGGACAGGGGGATTCCACGAGCAGTACTTC
. TRBJ2-3 TRBV3-1/TRBV3-2 TRBD2 CASSPGLAEDTQYF TGTGCCAGCAGCCCCGGACTAGCCGAGGATACGCAGTATTTT
. TRBJ2-7 TRBV18 TRBD1 CASSPSRDRNYEQYF TGTGCCAGCTCACCATCTCGGGACAGAAACTACGAGCAGTACTTC
. TRBJ2-7 TRBV5-1 TRBD1 CASSRQGPEQYF TGCGCCAGCAGCCGACAGGGCCCCGAGCAGTACTTC
. TRBJ1-4 TRBV28 . CASRFGQTNEKLFF TGTGCCAGCAGATTTGGACAGACAAACGAAAAACTGTTTTTT
few TRBJ1-6 TRBV5-1 . CASRTEGNSPLHF TGCGCCAGTAGGACGGAGGGAAATTCACCCCTCCACTTT
. TRBJ1-2 TRBV4-1 TRBD1 CASSQVQGSAYGYTF TGCGCCAGCAGCCAAGTACAGGGGAGCGCCTATGGCTACACCTTC
few TRBJ1-3 TRBV5-1 . CASSLGQKGNTIYF TGCGCCAGCAGCCTGGGACAAAAGGGAAACACCATATATTTT
. TRBJ2-5 TRBV3-1/TRBV3-2 TRBD1 CASSHRTGQETQYF TGTGCCAGCAGCCACAGGACAGGCCAAGAGACCCAGTACTTC
. TRBJ1-1 TRBV2 . CASRPNRNTEAFF TGTGCCAGCAGGCCTAACCGGAACACTGAAGCTTTCTTT
once TRBJ1-2 TRBV3-1/TRBV3-2 . CASSQGQDYGYTF TGTGCCAGCAGCCAAGGACAGGACTATGGCTACACCTTC
. TRBJ2-7 TRBV19 TRBD1 CASSIWVQDRGFYEQYF TGTGCCAGTAGTATCTGGGTTCAAGACAGGGGATTCTACGAGCAGTACTTC
. TRBJ1-6 TRBV18 TRBD1 CATRQGAVGSPLHF TGTGCCACCAGACAGGGAGCCGTCGGTTCACCCCTCCACTTT
. TRBJ2-2 TRBV28 TRBD2 CATSSGGARDGKLFF TGTGCCACCTCTAGCGGGGGGGCCAGAGACGGCAAGCTGTTTTTT
. TRBJ1-1 TRBV28 . CASSLSRENTEAFF TGTGCCAGCAGTTTATCTCGGGAGAACACTGAAGCTTTCTTT
. TRBJ2-7 TRBV12-3/TRBV12-4 . CASSLGYEQYF TGTGCCAGCAGTCTCGGCTACGAGCAGTACTTC
once TRBJ2-7 TRBV7-8 TRBD1 CASSNGTGAYEQYF TGTGCCAGCAGTAACGGGACAGGAGCCTACGAGCAGTACTTC
. TRBJ1-2 TRBV2 TRBD1 CASSEAGGHRAGYTF TGTGCCAGCAGTGAAGCAGGGGGCCACCGGGCTGGCTACACCTTC
. TRBJ2-2 TRBV19 . CASKAGNYFTGELFF TGTGCCAGTAAAGCGGGTAATTACTTCACCGGGGAGCTGTTTTTT
. TRBJ2-7 TRBV18 . CASQPDRLSYEQYF TGTGCCAGCCAGCCAGACAGGCTTTCCTACGAGCAGTACTTC